This T cell receptor beta chain was sequenced for a study of blood T cell repertoires in COVID-19. Turning to the study itself: The United States, Italy and Spain were the sources of the acute and convalescent COVID-19 samples. From T cells, B-cell-depleted T cells, or PBMCs came the material, which was cDNA or gDNA.

CDR1 is MRHNA, CDR2 SNTAGT, per germline. The CDR3 has 15 residues. With 6 bases removed from V and 5 bases from J, the gap between germline ends came to 19 bases. One Seattle source followed patients from active infection through their disease course. The authors' processing: Reference gene primer amplification gave nucleated cell count estimates. The protocol was immunoSEQ multiplex PCR, while the TCRdb copy is restricted to in-frame clones and leaves out a portion. V and J calls and clone size come straight from that table; D and trimming were deduced from the DNA. The data show a few hundred thousand clones, about 90% seen once.

The chain has TRBV6-4 and TRBJ1-1; possibly TRBD1 for D (6 bases). This clonotype originated in a woman in her twenties or thirties with COVID-19, enrolled during active disease. Input material: peripheral blood. The CDR3 sequence is CASSALGYRVTEAFF. The CDR3 nucleotides are TGTGCCAGCAGCGCACTTGGGTACAGGGTAACTGAAGCTTTCTTT.